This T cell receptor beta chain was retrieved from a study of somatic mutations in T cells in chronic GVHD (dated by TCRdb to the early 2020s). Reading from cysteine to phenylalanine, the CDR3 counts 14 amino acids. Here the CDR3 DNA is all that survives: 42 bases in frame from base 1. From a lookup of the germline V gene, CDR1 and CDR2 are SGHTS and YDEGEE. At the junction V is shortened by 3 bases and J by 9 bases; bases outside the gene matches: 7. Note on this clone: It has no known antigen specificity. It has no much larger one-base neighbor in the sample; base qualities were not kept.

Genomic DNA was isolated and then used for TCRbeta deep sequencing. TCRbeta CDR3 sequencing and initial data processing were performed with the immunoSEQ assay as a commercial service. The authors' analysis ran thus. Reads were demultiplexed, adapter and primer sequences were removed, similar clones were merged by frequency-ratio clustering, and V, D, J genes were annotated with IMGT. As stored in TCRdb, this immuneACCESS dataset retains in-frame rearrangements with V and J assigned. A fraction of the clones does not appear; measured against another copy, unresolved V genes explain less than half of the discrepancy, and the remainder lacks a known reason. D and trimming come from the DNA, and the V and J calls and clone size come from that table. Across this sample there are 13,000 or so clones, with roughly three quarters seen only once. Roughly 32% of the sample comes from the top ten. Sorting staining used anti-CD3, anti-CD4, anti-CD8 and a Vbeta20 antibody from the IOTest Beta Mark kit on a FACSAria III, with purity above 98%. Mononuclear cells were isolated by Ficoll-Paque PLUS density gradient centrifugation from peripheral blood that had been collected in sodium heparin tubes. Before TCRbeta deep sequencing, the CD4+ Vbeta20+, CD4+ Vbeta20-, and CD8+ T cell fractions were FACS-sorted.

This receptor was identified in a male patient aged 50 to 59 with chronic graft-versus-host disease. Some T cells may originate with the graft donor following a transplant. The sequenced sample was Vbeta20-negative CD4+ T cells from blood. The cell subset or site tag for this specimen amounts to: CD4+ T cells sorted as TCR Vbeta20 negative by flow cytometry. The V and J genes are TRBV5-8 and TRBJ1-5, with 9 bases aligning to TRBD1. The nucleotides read TGTGCCAGCAGCTCCCAACAGGGGGCCGGGCCCCAGCATTTT. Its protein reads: CASSSQQGAGPQHF.